This T cell receptor (beta chain) derives from a study of blood T cell repertoires in COVID-19. Study in general: Sites in the United States, Italy and Spain provided acute and convalescent COVID-19 samples. T cells, B-cell-depleted T cells, or PBMCs provided the cDNA or gDNA that served as material.

Methods used by the authors: Estimation of nucleated cell counts relied on the amplification of reference gene primers. Assay used: immunoSEQ multiplex PCR; TCRdb lists only in-frame clones, some missing. V, J and clone size reflect that table, while D and trimming were determined from the DNA. The sample includes roughly 26,000 clones, around 88% of them seen just once. This CDR3 spans 18 amino acids. The V gene end was trimmed by 6 bases and the J gene end by 0 bases; junction bases not matched to a gene: 12. Germline CDR1 MDHEN, CDR2 SYDVKM. The material sequenced was peripheral blood. This TCR was recovered from a man aged 70 or older with acute or convalescent COVID-19. The chain combines TRBV28 with TRBJ1-4; 8 nucleotides line up with TRBD1. For the CDR3, the DNA is TGTGCCAGCAGCCCCTCCGCCAGGGGGCCCTCAACTAATGAAAAACTGTTTTTT. This sequence encodes CASSPSARGPSTNEKLFF.